The entry below gives a single T cell receptor beta chain sequence along with its context. This entry comes from a study of beta chain features in type 1 diabetes. The isolated RNA, all of it, was reverse transcribed, so expressed TCRB transcripts were what got sequenced. The repertoire was sequenced with immunoSEQ multiplex PCR; TCRdb's copy has only in-frame clones and lacks some. The sample records more than 300,000 clones, around 15% being singletons. With 6 bases clipped from V and 12 bases from J, the junction kept 16 bases outside the gene matches. CDR1 is SQVTM and CDR2 is ANQGSEA in the germline V gene. The CDR3 has 13 amino acids.

The chain carries TRBV29-1 and TRBJ2-5; 7 positions match TRBD1. The sample was naive CD4+ T cells from blood. The clonotype comes from a woman aged 18-29 years in good health. The CDR3 DNA sequence: TGCAGCGTCCAAGGGGGACAGACCAAGAGAGAGTACTTC. Its translation is CSVQGGQTKREYF.